The clone carrying this TCR beta chain was picked up many times. Its antigen is undetermined. This specimen comes from a study of T cells in Graves' hyperthyroidism and ophthalmopathy. Study results and caveats: Blood samples included most of the expanded thyroid clonotypes exceeding 0.001.

Calling Graves' hyperthyroidism stable meant ophthalmopathy did not progress within 18 months. Those with hyperthyroidism were 18 to 65 years old, newly diagnosed, and ill for under 2 months. Lactation, pregnancy, other autoimmune disease or uncontrolled infection excluded patients. RNA transcripts gave rise to amplified TCR beta CDR3 regions. The HTBI set primed first-round TCR CDR3 RT-PCR. MiXCR, applied by TCRdb to the multiplex PCR reads, yields one record per CDR3 protein. The top ten hold about 20% of the sample, which has about 560,000 distinct CDR3 sequences, about a sixth seen once. J gave up 5 bases and V 4 bases, and 6 bases lay outside the gene matches. The CDR3 is 14 amino acids.

The sample consisted of blood. This chain links TRBV12-3 or TRBV12-4 with TRBJ2-7; 9 bases line up with TRBD1. This sequence was found in a woman aged 18-30 years with Graves' hyperthyroidism. Here the CDR3 DNA reads TGTGCCAGCAGTTCGGGGACAGGGAACAACGAGCAGTACTTC. It encodes CASSSGTGNNEQYF.